These T cell receptor beta chains were read from a single sample in a study of T cell repertoires in cytomegalovirus infection. Each CDR3 protein gets one entry after TCRdb re-called the reads with MiXCR. The repertoire consists of about 97,000 distinct CDR3 sequences, with approximately 15% occurring once and the leading ten covering about 8.8%. The specimen sequenced was PBMCs. These receptors were collected from a human donor in good health (CMV status not recorded). Some clones in this sample may be carry-over from other donors' samples. Both conserved end residues are part of each CDR3. D genes are given only for firm matches. Size is omitted from some rows. Given values are once, few, many or a class for expanded clones.

v_gene	d_gene	abundance	j_gene	CDR3nt	CDR3aa
TRBV5-5	.	.	TRBJ1-5	TGTGCCAGCAGCTTGGTAGACAGGTTGGGACAGCCCCAGCATTTT	CASSLVDRLGQPQHF
TRBV7-9	.	few	TRBJ1-3	TGTGCCAGCAGCCCGGGGCCCTCTGGAAACACCATATATTTT	CASSPGPSGNTIYF
TRBV7-4	.	few	TRBJ2-3	TGTGCCAGCAGCTTAGAGGGGCACCGGGGAGATACGCTGTATTTT	CASSLEGHRGDTLYF
TRBV20-1	.	few	TRBJ1-5	TGCAGTGCTAGAGACTACCGGGGAGGCGGGGGGCAGCCCCAGCATTTT	CSARDYRGGGGQPQHF
TRBV7-9	.	few	TRBJ1-1	TGTGCCAGCAGCTCCATAGGGACTGAAGCTTTCTTT	CASSSIGTEAFF
TRBV12-3/TRBV12-4	TRBD1	few	TRBJ1-5	TGTGCCAGCAGTCGATATCAGGGGGGTTTCAATCAGCCCCAGCATTTT	CASSRYQGGFNQPQHF
TRBV5-4	TRBD1	once	TRBJ2-6	TGTGCCACCCCGGGACAGGGCGCTCCCACCTCTGGGGCCAACGTCCTGACTTTC	CATPGQGAPTSGANVLTF
TRBV7-8	TRBD1	many	TRBJ1-1	TGTGCCAGCAGCTTAGGGAGGACAGGGCTGAACACTGAAGCTTTCTTT	CASSLGRTGLNTEAFF
TRBV4-3	TRBD2	.	TRBJ2-5	TGCGCCAGCAGCCCGACCGGGACTAGCGGGGCGGAGACCCAGTACTTC	CASSPTGTSGAETQYF
TRBV20-1	.	few	TRBJ2-7	TGCAGTGCAAAGGCACGGGTGTCCTACGAGCAGTACTTC	CSAKARVSYEQYF
TRBV7-2	.	medium-sized	TRBJ1-2	TGTGCCAGCAGCTTGGGGCCGTCGGGCTACACCTTC	CASSLGPSGYTF
TRBV30	.	few	TRBJ2-1	TGTGCCTGGAGTGTTGGCTTCTACAATGAGCAGTTCTTC	CAWSVGFYNEQFF
TRBV7-2	.	.	TRBJ1-5	TGTGCCAGCAGCTTAATAGGGGGGTCGAATCAGCCCCAGCATTTT	CASSLIGGSNQPQHF
TRBV6-2/TRBV6-3	.	few	TRBJ1-2	TGTGCCAGCAGGGCAAGGGAGGGGCATGGCTACACCTTC	CASRAREGHGYTF
TRBV7-2	TRBD1	many	TRBJ2-5	TGTGCCAGCAGCAGGGGGCCTGACCTCCAAGAGACCCAGTACTTC	CASSRGPDLQETQYF
TRBV12-3/TRBV12-4	.	many	TRBJ2-5	TGTGCCAGCAGTCCCACCTCTAGGAGGGAGACCCAGTACTTC	CASSPTSRRETQYF
TRBV29-1	TRBD2	.	TRBJ2-1	TGCAGCGGATTAGCGGGGGGGCAGGAGCAGTTCTTC	CSGLAGGQEQFF
TRBV12-5	TRBD1	many	TRBJ1-5	TGTGCTAGTGGTACAGGGGTCGATCAGCCCCAGCATTTT	CASGTGVDQPQHF
TRBV7-2	.	many	TRBJ2-1	TGTGCCAGCAGCCCCTGGACAGCGGGTAACAATGAGCAGTTCTTC	CASSPWTAGNNEQFF
TRBV28	.	few	TRBJ2-7	TGTGCCAGCAGATCTCCGAGCGGGACAGGTGGTGTGGAGCAGTACTTC	CASRSPSGTGGVEQYF
TRBV7-2	.	.	TRBJ1-3	TGTGCCAGCAGCTTATCCCCCGGTTACTCTGGAAACACCATATATTTT	CASSLSPGYSGNTIYF
TRBV7-2	.	many	TRBJ1-1	TGTGCCAGCAGCTTAGAATGGTACACTGAAGCTTTCTTT	CASSLEWYTEAFF
TRBV28	TRBD1	many	TRBJ1-6	TGTGCCAGCAGCTCCTCACTGGACAGGGGCGGAAGATCACCCCTCCACTTT	CASSSSLDRGGRSPLHF
TRBV4-1	.	many	TRBJ2-7	TGCGCCAGCAGCCAAGATTTTGGCGGTCGCCAGGGGAGCTCCTACGAGCAGTACTTC	CASSQDFGGRQGSSYEQYF
TRBV6-2/TRBV6-3	.	.	TRBJ2-6	TGTGCCAGCATGAAACCTTCCAACTCTGGGGCCAACGTCCTGACTTTC	CASMKPSNSGANVLTF
TRBV9	.	.	TRBJ2-2	TGTGCCAGCACGAGGGTCGCGAACACCGGGGAGCTGTTTTTT	CASTRVANTGELFF
TRBV11-3	.	.	TRBJ2-7	TGTGCCAGCAGCGGCAGGGGGGACGAGCAGTACTTC	CASSGRGDEQYF
TRBV7-2	TRBD2	many	TRBJ2-5	TGTGCCAGCAGCTCCCAGCGGGGGGGTTGGGAGACCCAGTACTTC	CASSSQRGGWETQYF
TRBV28	.	.	TRBJ2-3	TGTGCCAGCAGTCTCCCGAAGATAGATACGCAGTATTTT	CASSLPKIDTQYF
TRBV7-3	.	many	TRBJ2-1	TGTGCCAGCAGCTTCTTCTCCTACAATGAGCAGTTCTTC	CASSFFSYNEQFF
TRBV2	.	few	TRBJ2-6	TGTGCCAGCAGTGATAGCATGGACTCTGGGGCCAACGTCCTGACTTTC	CASSDSMDSGANVLTF
TRBV14	TRBD1	few	TRBJ1-5	TGTGCCAGCAGACAGCGGGTTTCGCAGGGGGTAGTATCGAGCAATCAGCCCCAGCATTTT	CASRQRVSQGVVSSNQPQHF
TRBV7-9	TRBD1	many	TRBJ2-5	TGTGCCAGCAGCTTAGCGCGTGGCAGGGGGCCAGAGACCCAGTACTTC	CASSLARGRGPETQYF
TRBV12-5	.	.	TRBJ2-6	TGTGCTAGTGCCGCGGCTGGGGCCAACGTCCTGACTTTC	CASAAAGANVLTF
TRBV5-5	TRBD1	many	TRBJ2-1	TGTGCCAGCAGCTTGTGGGACAGGGAGGACCAGTTCTTC	CASSLWDREDQFF
TRBV6-2/TRBV6-3	.	few	TRBJ1-1	TGTGCCAGCAGTTACTCGACAGAGGCTTTCTTT	CASSYSTEAFF
TRBV6-1	.	.	TRBJ2-5	TGTGCCAGCAGTGAAGGTTCCAATCGGGAGACCCAGTACTTC	CASSEGSNRETQYF
TRBV6-2/TRBV6-3	.	many	TRBJ1-5	TGTGCCAGCAGACCCCCACAGTCGGGCAATCAGCCCCAGCATTTT	CASRPPQSGNQPQHF
TRBV7-9	.	few	TRBJ2-7	TGTGCCAGCAGCTTAGTAGTGGTGTGGGGTGACGAGCAGTACTTC	CASSLVVVWGDEQYF
TRBV12-3/TRBV12-4	.	many	TRBJ2-4	TGTGCCAGCAGTTACCTCGGGTCACTAGCCAAAAACATTCAGTACTTC	CASSYLGSLAKNIQYF
TRBV18	TRBD2	few	TRBJ2-3	TGTGCCAGCTCACCACCTCGCGGAGCCGGGGGGGACACAGATACGCAGTATTTT	CASSPPRGAGGDTDTQYF
TRBV7-2	TRBD1	.	TRBJ1-2	TGTGCCAGCGGGAGGGGGCTTACTGGCTACACCTTC	CASGRGLTGYTF
TRBV6-2/TRBV6-3	TRBD2	.	TRBJ2-1	TGTGCCAGCAGTTATCTCCGTACGGGACGGGGGGGCAATGAGCAGTTCTTC	CASSYLRTGRGGNEQFF
TRBV10-3	TRBD1	few	TRBJ2-7	TGTGCCATCCAACAGGGGATTGGGTACGAGCAGTACTTC	CAIQQGIGYEQYF
TRBV7-3	.	many	TRBJ2-1	TGTGCCAGCAGCCATATATCGGGCGGTGAGCAGTTCTTC	CASSHISGGEQFF
TRBV7-9	TRBD2	few	TRBJ2-3	TGTGCCAGCAGCCGGGGGGGGCGAGGAGATACGCAGTATTTT	CASSRGGRGDTQYF
TRBV19	.	few	TRBJ2-1	TGTGCCAGTAGTGTCGAGAGGGGGTATGAGCAGTTCTTC	CASSVERGYEQFF
TRBV20-1	.	.	TRBJ1-2	TGCAGTGCCCGACCAGTCATAACAAATTTTAACTATGGCTACACCTTC	CSARPVITNFNYGYTF
TRBV12-3/TRBV12-4	.	.	TRBJ1-1	TGTGCCAGCAGTTTGGACTCTTGGACTGAAGCTTTCTTT	CASSLDSWTEAFF
TRBV2	.	few	TRBJ2-1	TGTGCCAGCACCAGGGAAAAACTCAATGAGCAGTTCTTC	CASTREKLNEQFF
TRBV20-1	.	.	TRBJ2-7	TGCAGTGCCCCCGGGCGGAACTCCTACGAGCAGTACTTC	CSAPGRNSYEQYF
TRBV23-1	TRBD1	few	TRBJ2-7	TGCGCCAGCAGTCGCCCCTCCGGGACAGGCTCCTACGAGCAGTACTTC	CASSRPSGTGSYEQYF
TRBV11-2	.	many	TRBJ2-1	TGTGCCAGCAGCTTGGACGCCGGGCAGTTCTTC	CASSLDAGQFF